This T cell receptor (beta chain) was sequenced during a study of blood T cell repertoires in COVID-19 (dated by TCRdb to 2019 to 2021). Background on the whole study: Samples from collaborators originated in the United States, Italy and Spain and spanned both the acute and convalescent phases of COVID-19. The material from the prospective study consisted of cDNA or gDNA derived from T cells, B-cell-depleted T cells, or PBMCs. Subjects who had been exposed to COVID-19, were actively infected with it, or had recovered from it provided the deeply sampled blood TCRbeta repertoires that made up the dataset. The repertoires were released in a freely available public database meant as a resource for research on the immune response to SARS-CoV-2. The samples were drawn from the first 160 participants of the ongoing ImmuneRACE study and from over a thousand subjects provided by 6 global collaborators. Nearly every sample came with metadata listing a de-identified subject ID, COVID-19 status, age in years and sex. HLA class I and class II types, where available, came from metadata supplied by the sample provider rather than from assay-based typing. Results and caveats for the whole study, not just this receptor: The quantity of clinical and demographic metadata differed by source and by participant and was supplied without curation.

At one collaborating source in Seattle, patients were enrolled during active infection and were followed longitudinally through the course of disease. The collaborating institutions used their own protocols to collect whole blood in K2EDTA tubes. For TCRbeta analysis, collaborator samples were shipped as frozen whole blood, as isolated PBMCs, or as DNA extracted from either sample type. TCRbeta CDR3 regions were amplified from genomic DNA using the immunoSEQ Assay, a bias-controlled multiplex PCR. Per the authors' processing: Nucleated cell counts per sample were estimated from amplification of reference gene primers within the assay. To quantify the absolute abundance of each unique TCRbeta CDR3 rearrangement, sequence reads were collapsed and filtered. For each sample, productive Simpson clonality was calculated by taking the square root of Simpson's diversity index across productive rearrangements. Held by TCRdb, this immuneACCESS table contains in-frame sequences only and omits some clones. Under half of the omission traces to an unresolved V gene where checked; the cause of the rest is unknown. That table is the source of V, J and clone size, and D and trimming were worked out from the DNA. For this sample the table gives 80,000 to 90,000 clones, of which around 82% were detected only once. The ten largest clones add up to just over 3% of the sample.

Taken from the germline V gene (reference sequence), the CDR1 and CDR2 loops are LGHDT and YNNKEL. Trimming removed 0 bases from V and 0 bases from J, leaving 17 bases between the germline ends. The CDR3 runs 18 residues from the cysteine to the phenylalanine. Only the CDR3 DNA is retained, 54 bases long and in frame from the first base. Remarks on this clone: It lacks a known antigen. Per-nucleotide qualities are absent, and no much larger clonotype sits a single base away.

This receptor chain uses TRBV3-1 (or the pseudogene TRBV3-2) and TRBJ2-5, with TRBD1 perhaps the D gene, on 5 matching bases. The source material was peripheral blood. The clonotype comes from a woman aged 80 or over with COVID-19, enrolled during active disease. The DNA sequence is TGTGCCAGCAGCCAAGATCCCAGGGTGGGCAGCAACCAAGAGACCCAGTACTTC. Translated, it reads CASSQDPRVGSNQETQYF.